This T cell receptor beta chain was identified in a study of blood T cell repertoires in COVID-19. Overall study: Material from acute and convalescent COVID-19 was sourced from the United States, Italy and Spain. In each case, the material was cDNA or gDNA derived from T cells, B-cell-depleted T cells, or PBMCs.

The CDR3 spans 17 residues. Germline-derived CDR1 and CDR2 are SGHRS and YFSETQ. V was pared by 4 bases and J by 0 bases, with 17 bases between. In the source study's methods: Amplification from reference gene primers served as the basis for estimated nucleated cell counts. Sequencing was performed with immunoSEQ multiplex PCR; in TCRdb, only in-frame clones are kept and a portion is missing. From that table come the V and J calls and clone size; the DNA was used to work out D and trimming. The sample has roughly 150,000 clones, roughly 93% seen once. V and J are TRBV5-1 and TRBJ2-1; the D gene is possibly TRBD2 (5 bases). This TCR was recovered from a man between 18 and 35 years old with COVID-19, enrolled during active disease. Sequencing input: peripheral blood. The CDR3 bases are TGCGCCAGCAGCGCCCCTCGCGGGCTCAGCTCCTACAATGAGCAGTTCTTC. Its protein product is CASSAPRGLSSYNEQFF.